A single sample is the source of the 20 T cell receptor beta chains below, sequenced in a study of identical twins listed by TCRdb under 2016. The receptor library was made with 5' RACE. Sequencing took place on an Illumina HiSeq 2000. The public reads were reanalyzed by TCRdb: fastp trimming at Q25, MiXCR alignment, in-frame beta chains only. Merged by CDR3 protein, the rows form single entries marked with the most common genes and DNA. For this sample there are 550,000 to 800,000 distinct CDR3 sequences; less than 9% appear just once. The ten top clones hold 1.6% of the sample. The data were also submitted as part of a second study, on yellow fever vaccine responses in identical twins.

Sample: PBMCs. The origin of the receptors is a woman under 30 in good health.

A few counts support this clonotype. V is TRBV5-6 and J is TRBJ1-3; possible D gene TRBD1, 5 bases. The germline V gene has CDR1 SGHDT and CDR2 YYEEEE. The V end lost 4 bases, the J end lost 4 bases, and 12 bases lay between the germline ends. The CDR3 sequence is 14 residues long. The CDR3 loop is CASSQGPAGNTIYF. The CDR3 bases are TGTGCCAGCAGCCAGGGACCGGCAGGAAACACCATATATTTT. Based on the CDR3 plus reference TRBV5-6 and TRBJ1-3, the full variable domain is DAGVTQSPTHLIKTRGQQVTLRCSPKSGHDTVSWYQQALGQGPQFIFQYYEEEERQRGNFPDRFSGHQFPNYSSELNVNALLLGDSALYLCASSQGPAGNTIYFGEGSWLTVV.

Ten or more counts support this clonotype. The rearrangement joins TRBV5-5 to TRBJ1-6, with 8 bases identical to TRBD1. CDR1 is SGHKS, CDR2 YYEKEE, per germline (reference sequence). CDR3 length: 14 residues. Germline trimming cut 4 bases from V and 9 bases from J; bases unmatched to any gene: 6. In nucleotides, the CDR3 is TGTGCCAGCAGCGCAGGACAGGGTTCTTCACCCCTCCACTTT. Translating gives CASSAGQGSSPLHF. The whole variable domain, remainder taken from reference TRBV5-5 and TRBJ1-6, is DAGVTQSPTHLIKTRGQQVTLRCSPISGHKSVSWYQQVLGQGPQFIFQYYEKEERGRGNFPDRFSARQFPNYSSELNVNALLLGDSALYLCASSAGQGSSPLHFGNGTRLTVT.

V and J are TRBV6-1 and TRBJ2-2; D perhaps matches TRBD2 (6 bases). The V gene's germline CDR1 is MNHNS and CDR2 SASEGT. This CDR3 has 14 amino acids. The V end lost 4 bases, the J end lost 8 bases, and 14 bases lay between the germline ends. CDR3 protein: CASSAGRRGGELFF. The CDR3 nucleotides read TGTGCCAGCAGTGCGGGTCGGCGGGGTGGGGAGCTGTTTTTT.

This clonotype was seen many times. The genes are TRBV19 and TRBJ1-1; 7 bases are a match to TRBD1. The J segment lost 10 bases and the V segment lost 2 bases, leaving 10 bases of the junction unmatched. The CDR3 extends over 14 amino acids. Germline V lookup: CDR1 LNHDA, CDR2 SQIVND (reference sequence). The CDR3: CASSIPDRPELAFF. CDR3 DNA sequence: TGTGCCAGTAGTATACCGGACAGGCCGGAATTAGCTTTCTTT.

The CDR3 coding sequence is TGTGCCACCAGCGATACTAGCGGGAGGGGACACAAAGGGGATACGCAGTATTTT. Amino acid sequence: CATSDTSGRGHKGDTQYF. V and J are TRBV15 and TRBJ2-3; 13 positions match TRBD2. In germline, CDR1 is LNHNV, CDR2 YYDKDF (reference sequence). Unmatched junction bases numbered 14, after V lost 5 bases and J lost 6 bases. This CDR3 spans 18 amino acids. The entire variable domain, with the rest obtained from reference TRBV15 and TRBJ2-3, is as follows: DAMVIQNPRYQVTQFGKPVTLSCSQTLNHNVMYWYQQKSSQAPKLLFHYYDKDFNNEADTPDNFQSRRPNTSFCFLDIRSPGLGDTAMYLCATSDTSGRGHKGDTQYFGPGTRLTVL.

This clonotype was detected many times. The chain recombines TRBV12-3 or TRBV12-4 with TRBJ2-5; tentatively, D is TRBD1 or TRBD2 (5 bases each). The CDR3 runs 15 residues. Between the trimmed V and J ends, which lost 3 bases and 1 base, there was a span of 12 bases. The CDR3 protein is CASSFGDGLQETQYF. CDR3 DNA: TGTGCCAGCAGTTTTGGGGACGGCCTCCAAGAGACCCAGTACTTC.

The chain carries TRBV28 and TRBJ2-7, with TRBD2 identical over 8 bases. CDR3 length: 13 amino acids. V dropped 4 bases and J dropped 6; count of bases not matched to a gene: 5. Germline V CDR1 and CDR2: MDHEN, SYDVKM. CDR3 nucleotide sequence: TGTGCCAGCAGTTCGGGGGGGCCTCGCGAGCAGTACGTC. Translation: CASSSGGPREQYV.

The rearrangement links TRBV28 to TRBJ2-4; perhaps D is TRBD1 or TRBD2 (6 bases each). CDR3 length: 16 residues. CDR1 and CDR2 (germline): MDHEN, SYDVKM. The V gene lost 3 bases and the J gene lost 0 bases, with 12 bases spanning the gap. The CDR3 DNA sequence: TGTGCCAGCAGTTTCGCGGGACAACTAGCCAAAAACATTCAGTACTTC. Amino acids: CASSFAGQLAKNIQYF.

This clonotype was counted between two and nine times. V gene TRBV20-1 combines with J gene TRBJ2-4, with 7 bases that match TRBD1. Looked up from germline, CDR1 is DFQATT and CDR2 is SNEGSKA (reference sequence). The V segment lost 3 bases and the J segment 0 bases; nucleotides outside the gene matches: 5. CDR3 length: 15 residues. CDR3 nucleotide sequence: TGCAGTGCTAGGGGGACAGATCTAGCCAAAAACATTCAGTACTTC. Its translation: CSARGTDLAKNIQYF.

This clonotype was counted many times. The chain is built from TRBV21-1 and TRBJ1-1. TRBV21-1 is tagged as a pseudogene. This CDR3 is built from 15 residues. DNA of the CDR3: TGTGCCAGGTCTGGACGGTGTATTCCGAACACTGAAGCTTTCTTT. Its translation: CARSGRCIPNTEAFF.

A few counts support this clonotype. The chain couples TRBV5-1 to TRBJ2-5; 13 bases match TRBD2. This CDR3 comprises 17 residues. The trim removed 3 bases at V and 4 bases at J, leaving 9 bases unmatched. The germline CDR1 and CDR2 sequences are SGHRS and YFSETQ. CDR3 amino acids: CASSWRGLAGDGETQYF. The CDR3 region has the DNA TGCGCCAGCAGCTGGCGCGGACTAGCGGGAGATGGAGAGACCCAGTACTTC. The whole variable domain, remainder taken from reference TRBV5-1 and TRBJ2-5, is KAGVTQTPRYLIKTRGQQVTLSCSPISGHRSVSWYQQTPGQGLQFLFEYFSETQRNKGNFPGRFSGRQFSNSRSEMNVSTLELGDSALYLCASSWRGLAGDGETQYFGPGTRLLVL.

In its sample, this clonotype was seen a few times. The chain uses TRBV20-1 and TRBJ2-7; D remains unclear. This CDR3 is 14 amino acids long. V lost 6 bases to trimming and J lost 2 bases, with 17 bases between them. Germline V CDR1 and CDR2: DFQATT, SNEGSKA (reference sequence). CDR3 protein: CSALLTLVPYEQYF. CDR3 bases: TGCAGTGCCCTGCTGACTCTCGTTCCCTACGAGCAGTACTTC.

This clonotype was seen repeatedly, ten times or more. This sequence joins TRBV5-1 and TRBJ2-1; D is ambiguous. CDR3 length: 16 residues. The germline V and J ends were trimmed by 1 base and 0 bases, with 11 bases remaining between them. Germline V gives CDR1 SGHRS, CDR2 YFSETQ. CDR3 nucleotides: TGCGCCAGCAGCTTGATTTCCTCCAGCTCCTACAATGAGCAGTTCTTC. Protein: CASSLISSSSYNEQFF.

This sequence joins TRBV9 and TRBJ2-2; 7 bases match TRBD1. The CDR3 length is 17 residues. Germline V gene sequence: CDR1 SGDLS, CDR2 YYNGEE. Germline trimming cut 3 bases from V and 4 bases from J; bases unmatched to any gene: 12. In nucleotides, the CDR3 is TGTGCCAGCAGCGCAGGACGTGAGACAGGGCTCACCGGGGAGCTGTTTTTT. Its translation is CASSAGRETGLTGELFF.

V is TRBV4-1 and J is TRBJ2-3, with 7 positions matching TRBD2. CDR1 and CDR2 from the germline V gene are MGHRA and YSYEKL. J was trimmed by 7 bases and V by 4 bases; bases with no gene match: 11. The CDR3 length is 15 residues. The CDR3 here is CASSPTSAPTNTQYF. DNA of the CDR3: TGCGCCAGCAGCCCTACTAGCGCGCCCACGAATACGCAGTATTTT.

The sample holds a few counts of this clonotype. The genes are TRBV15 and TRBJ2-1, with 13 bases fitting TRBD2. The junction had 6 bases not matched to a gene; V was cut back by 6 bases and J by 7 bases. There are 15 residues in the CDR3. Germline CDR1 LNHNV, CDR2 YYDKDF (reference sequence). The CDR3 region is CATSPGLAGQNEQFF. DNA of the CDR3: TGTGCCACCAGTCCGGGACTAGCGGGGCAAAATGAGCAGTTCTTC.

The V gene is TRBV15, the J gene TRBJ2-1; D is perhaps TRBD2 (6 bases). CDR1 and CDR2 from the germline V gene are LNHNV and YYDKDF (reference sequence). Trimming shortened V by 3 bases and J by 0 bases, and 15 bases separated the two germline ends. This CDR3 has 17 amino acids. CDR3 protein: CATSSTLLANSYNEQFF. Here the CDR3 DNA reads TGTGCCACCAGCAGCACCCTCCTAGCGAACTCCTACAATGAGCAGTTCTTC.

This clonotype came up many times. J is TRBJ2-3 and V is TRBV20-1; maybe TRBD2 (6 bases). Germline CDR1 DFQATT, CDR2 SNEGSKA (reference sequence). The CDR3 is 14 residues long. Trimming pared 3 bases from V and 4 bases from J, leaving 14 bases between. The CDR3 loop is CSARDPTGADTQYF. CDR3 DNA: TGCAGTGCTAGGGACCCGACGGGGGCAGATACGCAGTATTTT.

This clonotype came up many times. This sequence joins TRBV20-1 and TRBJ2-5; 8 bases are a match to TRBD2. The germline CDR1 and CDR2 sequences are DFQATT and SNEGSKA (reference sequence). J lost 2 bases, V lost 0 bases, and 14 bases had no gene match. The CDR3 consists of 18 residues. The CDR3 DNA reads as TGCAGTGCTAGAGATTCACAGCGGGAGTTTTGGTCGCAAGAGACCCAGTACTTC. It specifies CSARDSQREFWSQETQYF.

The J gene is TRBJ2-7, the V gene TRBV28; either TRBD1 or TRBD2 may supply D (6 bases each). The CDR3 spans 16 residues. V lost 5 bases and J lost 3, with 20 bases in between. From germline, CDR1 is MDHEN and CDR2 SYDVKM. CDR3 residues: CASSPLAGHKSYEQYF. For the CDR3, the DNA is TGTGCCAGCAGTCCACTCGCGGGACACAAGAGCTACGAGCAGTACTTC. The complete variable domain, with remaining parts taken from reference TRBV28 and TRBJ2-7, reads DVKVTQSSRYLVKRTGEKVFLECVQDMDHENMFWYRQDPGLGLRLIYFSYDVKMKEKGDIPEGYSVSREKKERFSLILESASTNQTSMYLCASSPLAGHKSYEQYFGPGTRLTVT.